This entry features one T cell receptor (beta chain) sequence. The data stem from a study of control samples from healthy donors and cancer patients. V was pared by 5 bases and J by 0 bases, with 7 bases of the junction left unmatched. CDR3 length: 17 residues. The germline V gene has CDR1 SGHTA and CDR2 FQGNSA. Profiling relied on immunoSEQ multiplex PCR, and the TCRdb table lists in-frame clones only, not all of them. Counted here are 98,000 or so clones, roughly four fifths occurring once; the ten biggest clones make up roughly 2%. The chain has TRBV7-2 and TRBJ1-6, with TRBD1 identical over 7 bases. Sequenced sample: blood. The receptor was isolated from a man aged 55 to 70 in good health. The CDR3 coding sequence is TGTGCCAGCAGCCTCAGGGGGGTCGGCTCCTATAATTCACCCCTCCACTTT. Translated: CASSLRGVGSYNSPLHF.